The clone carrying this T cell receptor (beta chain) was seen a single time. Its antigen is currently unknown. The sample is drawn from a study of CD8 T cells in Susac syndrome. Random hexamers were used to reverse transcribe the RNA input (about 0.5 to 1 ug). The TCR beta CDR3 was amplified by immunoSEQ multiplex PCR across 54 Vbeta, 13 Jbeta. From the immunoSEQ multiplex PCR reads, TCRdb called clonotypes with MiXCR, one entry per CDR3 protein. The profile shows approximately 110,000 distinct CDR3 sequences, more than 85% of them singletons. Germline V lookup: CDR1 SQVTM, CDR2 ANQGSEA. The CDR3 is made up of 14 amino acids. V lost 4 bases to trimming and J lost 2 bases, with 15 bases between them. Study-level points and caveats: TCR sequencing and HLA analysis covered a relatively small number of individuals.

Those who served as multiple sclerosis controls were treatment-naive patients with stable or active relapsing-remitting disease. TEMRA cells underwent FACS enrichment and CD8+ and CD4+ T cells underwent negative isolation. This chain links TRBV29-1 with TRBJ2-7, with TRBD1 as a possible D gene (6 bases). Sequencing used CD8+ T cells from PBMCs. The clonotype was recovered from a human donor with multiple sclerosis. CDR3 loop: CSVVGDTRAYEQYF. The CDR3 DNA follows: TGCAGCGTTGTGGGGGACACCCGGGCCTACGAGCAGTACTTC.